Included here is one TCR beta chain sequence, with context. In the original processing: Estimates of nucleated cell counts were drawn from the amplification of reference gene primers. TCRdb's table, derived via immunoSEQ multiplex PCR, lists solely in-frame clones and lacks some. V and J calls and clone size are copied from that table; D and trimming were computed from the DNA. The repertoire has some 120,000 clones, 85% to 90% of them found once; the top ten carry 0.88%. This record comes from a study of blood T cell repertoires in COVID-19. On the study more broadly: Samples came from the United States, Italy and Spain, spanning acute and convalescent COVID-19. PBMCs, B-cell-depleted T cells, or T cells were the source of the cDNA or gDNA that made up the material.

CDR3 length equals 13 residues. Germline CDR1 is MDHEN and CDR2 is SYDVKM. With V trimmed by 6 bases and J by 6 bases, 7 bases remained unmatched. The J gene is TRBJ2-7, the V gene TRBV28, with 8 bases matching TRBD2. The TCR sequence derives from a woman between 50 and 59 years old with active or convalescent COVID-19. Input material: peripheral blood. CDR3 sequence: CASSPGGSREQYF. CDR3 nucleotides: TGTGCCAGCAGCCCGGGGGGGTCTCGCGAGCAGTACTTC.